These 18 T cell receptor beta chains share one sample of origin, sequenced in a study of blood T cell repertoires in COVID-19. Using immunoSEQ multiplex PCR, the repertoire was profiled, and TCRdb retains in-frame clones only, with some absent. The data show some 200,000 clones, about nine tenths seen once. The specimen sequenced was peripheral blood. The receptors shown here come from a man in his 70s with acute or convalescent COVID-19.

In its sample, this clone was seen once. This sequence joins TRBV27 and TRBJ2-7; 9 positions match TRBD1. The ends lost 5 bases at V and 1 base at J; junction bases unmatched: 6. Germline V gene lookup returns CDR1 MNHEY and CDR2 SMNVEV (reference sequence). The CDR3 spans 15 residues. In nucleotides, the CDR3 is TGTGCCAGCAGTCTGGGGGGGACAGGGTCCTACGAGCAGTACTTC. Residues: CASSLGGTGSYEQYF.

The V and J genes are TRBV5-1 and TRBJ1-1, with D uncertain. With 0 bases removed from V and 1 base from J, the gap between germline ends came to 13 bases. The CDR3 runs 16 residues. Germline CDR1 and CDR2: SGHRS and YFSETQ. In DNA, the CDR3 is TGCGCCAGCAGCTTGGTGCCCGGGCGGGGGAACACTGAAGCTTTCTTT. It yields the protein CASSLVPGRGNTEAFF. The full variable domain, in which reference TRBV5-1 and TRBJ1-1 provide the parts outside the CDR3, is KAGVTQTPRYLIKTRGQQVTLSCSPISGHRSVSWYQQTPGQGLQFLFEYFSETQRNKGNFPGRFSGRQFSNSRSEMNVSTLELGDSALYLCASSLVPGRGNTEAFFGQGTRLTVV.

This clone was detected a few times. This chain connects TRBV4-3 to TRBJ2-1, with D tentatively TRBD2 (6 bases). The CDR3 consists of 17 residues. From germline, CDR1 is LGHNA and CDR2 YSLEER. The germline V and J ends were trimmed by 0 bases and 0 bases, with 12 bases remaining between them. CDR3 sequence: CASSQDYSGSSYNEQFF. DNA of the CDR3: TGCGCCAGCAGCCAAGACTATAGCGGCAGCTCCTACAATGAGCAGTTCTTC.

This clone was seen just once. Other DNA sequences of this sample code for an identical CDR3. V gene TRBV19 combines with J gene TRBJ2-5, with D perhaps matching TRBD1 (6 bases). CDR1 is LNHDA and CDR2 is SQIVND in the germline V gene (reference sequence). CDR3 size: 13 residues. V dropped 3 bases and J dropped 2 bases, with 7 bases sitting between them. CDR3 DNA sequence: TGTGCCAGTAGTATTGGACAGCAAGAGACCCAGTACTTC. Amino acids: CASSIGQQETQYF.

J is TRBJ2-3 and V is TRBV19; TRBD1 is a possible D gene (5 bases). With 1 base removed from V and 1 base from J, the gap between germline ends came to 9 bases. This CDR3 contains 15 residues. Germline V gene lookup returns CDR1 LNHDA and CDR2 SQIVND (reference sequence). The CDR3 bases are TGTGCCAGTAGTATAGGACAGAAGGGCACAGATACGCAGTATTTT. Translation: CASSIGQKGTDTQYF.

V gene TRBV9 combines with J gene TRBJ1-3; tentatively, D is TRBD1 (5 bases). Germline assignment: CDR1 SGDLS and CDR2 YYNGEE. The V gene lost 4 bases and the J gene lost 2 bases, with 10 bases spanning the gap. The length of the CDR3 is 14 residues. CDR3 sequence reads: CASSLRGAGNTIYF. CDR3 coding DNA: TGTGCCAGCAGCCTCCGGGGGGCTGGAAACACCATATATTTT.

V usage is TRBV18 and J usage is TRBJ1-5, with D maybe TRBD1 (5 bases). Germline CDR1 and CDR2: KGHSH and LQKENI. This CDR3 has 12 residues. V lost 4 bases and J lost 6, with 7 bases in between. The CDR3 DNA sequence: TGTGCCAGCTCACAAGACAGTCAGCCCCAGCATTTT. Its translation: CASSQDSQPQHF.

The chain carries TRBV7-6 and TRBJ2-2, with 13 bases lining up with TRBD2. Losses at the gene ends were 5 bases for V and 4 bases for J; bases not matched to a gene: 4. The germline V gene encodes CDR1 SGHVS and CDR2 FNYEAQ. This CDR3 has 16 amino acids. CDR3 sequence: CASSVGLAGVTGELFF. CDR3 DNA: TGTGCCAGCAGCGTAGGACTAGCGGGAGTCACCGGGGAGCTGTTTTTT.

V usage is TRBV24-1 and J usage is TRBJ2-2, with 11 bases matching TRBD2. V was pared by 2 bases and J by 6 bases, with 7 bases of the junction left unmatched. The CDR3 is made up of 17 amino acids. Germline V gives CDR1 KGHDR, CDR2 SFDVKD. CDR3 protein: CATSDYSLAGVAGELFF. CDR3 bases: TGTGCCACCAGTGATTATTCACTAGCGGGAGTCGCCGGGGAGCTGTTTTTT.

The V gene is TRBV6-5, the J gene TRBJ1-2; D is ambiguous. Germline CDR1 MNHEY, CDR2 SVGAGI. Trimming cost V 2 bases and J 4 bases, with 14 bases left between them. This CDR3 contains 15 residues. The CDR3 DNA is TGTGCCAGCAGTTACGCGGGCGTCTCAGGCTATGGCTACACCTTC. Its translation: CASSYAGVSGYGYTF.

This clone was counted a few times. The chain links TRBV27 to TRBJ2-7; 7 bases match TRBD1. After removal of 6 bases from V and 4 bases from J, the junction contained 3 bases not matched to a gene. Per germline, CDR1 MNHEY and CDR2 SMNVEV (reference sequence). The CDR3 sequence is 12 residues long. The DNA of the CDR3 is TGTGCCAGCAGGACAGGGAATTACGAGCAGTACTTC. Its translation is CASRTGNYEQYF.

The genes are TRBV24-1 and TRBJ1-5, with 8 bases lining up with TRBD1. The germline gives CDR1 KGHDR, CDR2 SFDVKD. The trim removed 3 bases at V and 3 bases at J, leaving 6 bases unmatched. CDR3 length equals 16 residues. CDR3 region: CATSDQRTGNNQPQHF. In DNA, the CDR3 is TGTGCCACCAGTGATCAAAGGACAGGGAACAATCAGCCCCAGCATTTT.

The V and J genes are TRBV11-2 and TRBJ2-7; no definite D call. This CDR3 region has 15 residues. Germline values: CDR1 SGHAT, CDR2 FQNNGV. V lost 5 bases to trimming and J lost 2 bases, with 16 bases between them. CDR3 sequence reads: CASSPPVRSTYEQYF. The CDR3 region has the DNA TGTGCCAGCAGCCCCCCGGTACGAAGTACCTACGAGCAGTACTTC. Supplemented by reference TRBV11-2 and TRBJ2-7, the full variable domain reads EAGVAQSPRYKIIEKRQSVAFWCNPISGHATLYWYQQILGQGPKLLIQFQNNGVVDDSQLPKDRFSAERLKGVDSTLKIQPAKLEDSAVYLCASSPPVRSTYEQYFGPGTRLTVT.

This clone was seen once. The rearrangement links TRBV4-3 to TRBJ2-7; 9 bases align to TRBD2. Germline loops: CDR1 LGHNA, CDR2 YSLEER. This CDR3 comprises 13 residues. V trimming: 1 base; J trimming: 5 bases; junction bases outside the gene matches: 0. The CDR3 region has the DNA TGCGCCAGCAGCCAAGGACTAGCGGACGAGCAGTACTTC. This translates into CASSQGLADEQYF.

The chain uses TRBV14 and TRBJ1-6, with D possibly matching TRBD1 (5 bases). Germline V gene data show CDR1 as SGHDN and CDR2 as FVKESK. CDR3 length equals 13 residues. Trimming removed 1 base from V and 14 bases from J, with 12 bases in between. The CDR3 loop is CASSQGQGFTLHF. CDR3 nucleotides: TGTGCCAGCAGCCAAGGGCAGGGCTTCACCCTCCACTTT.

The V and J genes are TRBV19 and TRBJ2-3, with 11 positions matching TRBD2. Trimming cost V 3 bases and J 0 bases; bases outside gene matches: 2. Germline V gives CDR1 LNHDA, CDR2 SQIVND (reference sequence). This CDR3 spans 16 amino acids. CDR3 coding DNA: TGTGCCAGTAGTATGACTAGCGGGACTAGCACAGATACGCAGTATTTT. This gives the protein CASSMTSGTSTDTQYF.

This rearrangement joins TRBV7-2 to TRBJ2-1; maybe TRBD2 (6 bases). Germline-derived CDR1 and CDR2 are SGHTA and FQGNSA. The CDR3 loop spans 14 amino acids. V dropped 5 bases and J dropped 5 bases, with 13 bases sitting between them. CDR3 region: CASSVGGFNNEQFF. In DNA, the CDR3 is TGTGCCAGCAGCGTTGGGGGGTTCAACAATGAGCAGTTCTTC.

The rearrangement uses TRBV5-1 and TRBJ2-7; 9 positions match TRBD1. With 3 bases clipped from V and 1 base from J, the junction kept 2 bases outside the gene matches. The V gene's germline CDR1 is SGHRS and CDR2 YFSETQ. The CDR3 spans 14 residues. The CDR3 nucleotides read TGCGCCAGCAGCTGGGGACAGGGATCCTACGAGCAGTACTTC. It translates to CASSWGQGSYEQYF.